This passage covers 22 T cell receptor beta chains from one sample sequenced in a study of T cell responses to AZD1222 COVID-19 vaccine listed by TCRdb under 2021. Library preparation used the immunoSEQ multiplex PCR assay. TCRdb took over this immuneACCESS table, retaining in-frame rearrangements with V and J assigned. Such tables are incomplete; in checked studies, under half of the missing clones stem from an unresolved V gene, and the remainder is unexplained. A total of about 140,000 clones appear in this sample, more than 90% of them only once. Around 1.7% of the sample goes to the ten largest clones. The sample's time point label, decoded: baseline before first vaccination. Specimen: peripheral blood, collected on day 0 of AZD1222 vaccination. Source of these receptors: an adult in good health.

This clone is a singleton in its sample. The rearrangement links TRBV28 to TRBJ1-1, with 7 bases lining up with TRBD1. The CDR3 length is 13 residues. Germline V gives CDR1 MDHEN, CDR2 SYDVKM. J lost 10 bases, V lost 7 bases, and 12 bases had no gene match. DNA for the CDR3: TGTGCCAGCACCTATGACAGGGCCCGGCGAGCTTTCTTT. Protein product: CASTYDRARRAFF. Using reference TRBV28 and TRBJ1-1 for the parts outside the CDR3, the full variable domain is DVKVTQSSRYLVKRTGEKVFLECVQDMDHENMFWYRQDPGLGLRLIYFSYDVKMKEKGDIPEGYSVSREKKERFSLILESASTNQTSMYLCASTYDRARRAFFGQGTRLTVV.

The chain joins TRBV5-4 to TRBJ2-3, with TRBD1 matching over 9 bases. V dropped 4 bases and J dropped 9; count of bases not matched to a gene: 15. The CDR3 runs to 16 residues. The V gene's germline CDR1 is SGHNT and CDR2 YYREEE (reference sequence). CDR3 in amino acids: CASSPPHGTGRWTQYF. The CDR3 nucleotides read TGTGCCAGCAGCCCCCCTCACGGGACAGGGCGTTGGACGCAGTATTTT.

This chain links TRBV30 with TRBJ1-1; D is perhaps TRBD1 (5 bases). This CDR3 is built from 13 residues. The V gene lost 1 base and the J gene lost 4 bases, with 10 bases spanning the gap. Per germline, CDR1 GTSNPN and CDR2 SVGIG (reference sequence). CDR3 DNA sequence: TGTGCCTGGAGTGGACAGAGGAGCACTGAAGCTTTCTTT. Protein product: CAWSGQRSTEAFF.

The gene calls are TRBV5-4 and TRBJ2-7; weak D call: TRBD2 (5 bases). The CDR3 is 13 residues long. V lost 3 bases and J lost 2, with 9 bases in between. CDR1 and CDR2 from the germline V gene are SGHNT and YYREEE (reference sequence). DNA of the CDR3: TGTGCCAGCAGCTCCCTCGGGACCTACGAGCAGTACTTC. Encoded protein: CASSSLGTYEQYF.

The V gene is TRBV18, the J gene TRBJ2-7, with 8 bases identical to TRBD2. CDR3 size: 15 residues. Germline CDR1 KGHSH, CDR2 LQKENI. V shed 1 base and J 6 bases; nucleotides not matched to a gene: 8. Written as DNA, the CDR3 is TGTGCCAGCTCACCACGAAACGGGAGGGCCGGCGAGCAGTACTTC. This gives the protein CASSPRNGRAGEQYF.

The chain couples TRBV5-1 to TRBJ2-1, with 10 bases lining up with TRBD2. The junction had 8 bases not matched to a gene; V was cut back by 0 bases and J by 5 bases. This CDR3 has 17 residues. Per germline, CDR1 SGHRS and CDR2 YFSETQ. Written as DNA, the CDR3 is TGCGCCAGCAGCTTGGCCCCTAGCGGGAGTTCTAACAATGAGCAGTTCTTC. As protein: CASSLAPSGSSNNEQFF.

The chain is built from TRBV7-9 and TRBJ2-1; D not resolved. CDR3 size: 13 residues. With 3 bases removed from V and 0 bases from J, the gap between germline ends came to 3 bases. CDR1 is SEHNR, CDR2 FQNEAQ, per germline (reference sequence). The DNA for the CDR3 is TGTGCCAGCAGCTTGACCTCCTACAATGAGCAGTTCTTC. Translated, it gives CASSLTSYNEQFF.

The J gene is TRBJ2-1, the V gene TRBV3-1 (or the pseudogene TRBV3-2), with TRBD2 identical over 7 bases. Germline values: CDR1 LGHDT, CDR2 YNNKEL (reference sequence). After removal of 0 bases from V and 4 bases from J, the junction contained 3 bases not matched to a gene. CDR3 size: 15 residues. Here the CDR3 reads CASSQDGSGYNEQFF. CDR3 DNA: TGTGCCAGCAGCCAAGATGGTAGCGGGTACAATGAGCAGTTCTTC.

This chain links TRBV27 with TRBJ2-5, with D possibly TRBD1 on 6 matching bases. V lost 5 bases and J lost 7, with 14 bases in between. Looked up from germline, CDR1 is MNHEY and CDR2 is SMNVEV (reference sequence). The CDR3 is 13 amino acids. The CDR3 DNA sequence: TGTGCCAGCAGTACACAGGGTAGGGGGACCCAGTACTTC. Translating gives CASSTQGRGTQYF.

The chain has TRBV7-9 and TRBJ1-6, with 8 bases lining up with TRBD1. Trimming at V came to 5 bases and at J to 6 bases, leaving 6 bases not matched to a gene. Germline loops: CDR1 SEHNR, CDR2 FQNEAQ (reference sequence). The CDR3 extends over 15 amino acids. The CDR3 loop is CASSKDRGINSPLHF. As DNA, the CDR3 is TGTGCCAGCAGCAAAGACAGGGGTATTAATTCACCCCTCCACTTT.

Here the CDR3 DNA reads TGTGCCAGCAGATTTGTCGGGGCCGCAGTAGGCTACACCTTC. It is translated as CASRFVGAAVGYTF. The V gene is TRBV6-6, the J gene TRBJ1-2; D may be TRBD1 (5 bases). The CDR3 runs 14 residues. The V gene lost 6 bases and the J gene lost 8 bases, with 19 bases spanning the gap. Germline values: CDR1 MNHNY, CDR2 SVGAGI (reference sequence).

The rearrangement uses TRBV18 and TRBJ2-7; D assignment may be TRBD1 or TRBD2 (5 bases each). V lost 8 bases and J lost 4, with 18 bases in between. Per germline, CDR1 KGHSH and CDR2 LQKENI. The CDR3 loop spans 14 amino acids. The CDR3 here is CASRGAGSHYEQYF. CDR3 nucleotides: TGTGCCAGCCGAGGGGCGGGCTCTCATTACGAGCAGTACTTC.

The V gene is TRBV6-6, the J gene TRBJ2-4; 8 nucleotides align to TRBD1. Looked up from germline, CDR1 is MNHNY and CDR2 is SVGAGI (reference sequence). The CDR3 is made up of 12 amino acids. Trimming took 4 bases from V and 10 from J; bases not matched to a gene: 3. The CDR3 loop reads CASSFDRGIQYF. The CDR3, as DNA: TGTGCCAGCAGTTTCGACAGGGGTATTCAGTACTTC.

The chain recombines TRBV19 with TRBJ1-1, with TRBD1 as a possible D gene (6 bases). Germline values: CDR1 LNHDA, CDR2 SQIVND (reference sequence). This CDR3 has 13 amino acids. V was trimmed by 6 bases and J by 1 base, leaving 9 bases between them. CDR3 nucleotide sequence: TGTGCCAGTAGGGGCAGGGGGAACACTGAAGCTTTCTTT. This gives the protein CASRGRGNTEAFF.

The chain has TRBV7-3 and TRBJ2-1, with 12 positions matching TRBD2. This CDR3 region has 15 residues. Germline CDR1 SGHTA, CDR2 FQGTGA. Trimming removed 4 bases from V and 7 bases from J; junction bases left unmatched: 5. The CDR3, as DNA: TGTGCCAGCAGCTCTAGCGGGAGGGCTCATAATGAGCAGTTCTTC. It codes for CASSSSGRAHNEQFF.

This clone was seen once. The chain has TRBV28 and TRBJ1-5; perhaps TRBD1 as D (5 bases). Trimming pared 6 bases from V and 1 base from J, leaving 7 bases between. CDR3 size: 13 residues. From germline, CDR1 is MDHEN and CDR2 SYDVKM. The CDR3 here is CASRWGSNQPQHF. CDR3 coding DNA: TGTGCCAGCAGATGGGGGAGCAATCAGCCCCAGCATTTT.

This clone was seen only a few times. The chain links TRBV5-1 to TRBJ1-3; the D gene is possibly TRBD1 (5 bases). The CDR3 consists of 17 residues. The germline V gene has CDR1 SGHRS and CDR2 YFSETQ. The V and J ends lost 2 bases and 0 bases respectively, with 15 bases between them. Here the CDR3 DNA reads TGCGCCAGCAGCTTACGAGGGGTGGTAAGCTCTGGAAACACCATATATTTT. Residues: CASSLRGVVSSGNTIYF.

The chain links TRBV7-9 to TRBJ2-3; D may be TRBD2 (6 bases). V was clipped by 6 bases and J by 2 bases, with 18 bases between them. CDR3 size: 16 residues. Germline V lookup: CDR1 SEHNR, CDR2 FQNEAQ (reference sequence). The CDR3 here is CASSPQRRDPTDTQYF. The CDR3 DNA follows: TGTGCCAGCAGTCCCCAGCGGCGGGACCCCACAGATACGCAGTATTTT.

The chain carries TRBV9 and TRBJ2-3, with 11 bases identical to TRBD2. From germline, CDR1 is SGDLS and CDR2 YYNGEE. The V gene end was trimmed by 7 bases and the J gene end by 0 bases; junction bases not matched to a gene: 10. CDR3 size: 17 residues. CDR3 residues: CASSPGLAEFSTDTQYF. The CDR3 bases are TGTGCCAGCTCCCCGGGACTAGCGGAATTTAGCACAGATACGCAGTATTTT.

On this clone: This specimen includes other DNA sequences encoding the same CDR3. The rearrangement links TRBV5-4 to TRBJ2-2, with D possibly being TRBD1 or TRBD2 (6 bases each). Deletions cut 2 bases from V and 4 bases from J, with 9 bases between. This CDR3 contains 14 residues. CDR1 and CDR2 (germline): SGHNT, YYREEE (reference sequence). CDR3: CASSLQGGTGELFF. CDR3 coding DNA: TGTGCCAGCAGCTTACAGGGAGGCACCGGGGAGCTGTTTTTT.

This chain joins TRBV21-1 and TRBJ2-5; the D segment call TRBD1 is taken from the table without a DNA check. TRBV21-1 is a pseudogene segment. This CDR3 region has 14 residues. In DNA form, the CDR3 reads TGTGCCAGCAGCCTCACAGGGGGAAGAGAGACCCAGTACTTC. The encoded protein is CASSLTGGRETQYF.

A few counts support this clone. The chain links TRBV5-1 to TRBJ2-7, with no clear D. Trimming shortened V by 0 bases and J by 12 bases, and 13 bases separated the two germline ends. Germline loops: CDR1 SGHRS, CDR2 YFSETQ. The CDR3 is 12 residues long. The CDR3 protein is CASSLARMGLYF. Written as DNA, the CDR3 is TGCGCCAGCAGCTTGGCACGTATGGGATTGTACTTC.